The 28 T cell receptor beta chains in this list originate from one sample, sequenced in a study of T cell repertoires in aging, cancer and after chemotherapy (dated by TCRdb to between 2019 and 2020). Sequencing relied on an Illumina MiSeq. Rearranged TRB sequences spanning V, D and J segments were amplified in a multiplex touch-down PCR with a mixed TRB-A/B primer pool. The public reads were run again by TCRdb, first through fastp at Q25 and then through MiXCR, and only productive beta chains were kept. Every distinct CDR3 protein forms one entry, paired with its most common genes and DNA. This sample is represented by 5,500 to 7,000 distinct CDR3 sequences; approximately 29% of them were singletons. 7% to 9% of the sample is held by the ten biggest clonotypes. TCR beta rearrangements were amplified from genomic DNA extracted from peripheral blood rather than from sorted cells or RNA. Sequenced material: blood. These receptors originate from a human donor with a blood cancer.

Points on this clonotype: It may be a read error: a sequence one base away is much more abundant. The gene calls are TRBV5-5 and TRBJ2-3; D not certain. V lost 1 base and J 5 bases, leaving 11 bases between the germline ends. CDR3 length equals 14 residues. Germline V lookup: CDR1 SGHKS, CDR2 YYEKEE (reference sequence). In DNA form, the CDR3 reads TGTGCCAGCAGCTTGATTAGATCGGGAGATACGCAGTATTTT. Residues: CASSLIRSGDTQYF.

This clonotype ranks as medium-sized. This chain links TRBV27 with TRBJ2-3, with 10 bases matching TRBD1. V lost 6 bases and J lost 4; bases outside the gene matches: 10. CDR3 length: 16 amino acids. The V gene's germline CDR1 is MNHEY and CDR2 SMNVEV (reference sequence). The CDR3 spells CASRGVTGGVPDTQYF. CDR3 sequence (DNA): TGTGCCAGCAGGGGAGTGACAGGGGGCGTCCCAGATACGCAGTATTTT.

This chain links TRBV5-1 with TRBJ2-7; tentatively, D is TRBD1 or TRBD2 (5 bases each). V was clipped by 4 bases and J by 0 bases, with 8 bases between them. Germline CDR1 reads SGHRS; CDR2 reads YFSETQ. The CDR3 has 13 amino acids. CDR3: CASSPGASYEQYF. The CDR3 nucleotides read TGCGCCAGCAGCCCCGGGGCCTCCTACGAGCAGTACTTC.

Only a few counts were recorded for this clonotype. V is TRBV20-1 and J is TRBJ2-1; 7 positions match TRBD2. The germline V gene encodes CDR1 DFQATT and CDR2 SNEGSKA (reference sequence). The CDR3 covers 13 residues. V shed 6 bases and J 5 bases; nucleotides not matched to a gene: 7. The CDR3 spells CSAPVRGDNEQFF. CDR3 coding DNA: TGCAGTGCCCCCGTACGGGGGGACAATGAGCAGTTCTTC.

The rearrangement uses TRBV20-1 and TRBJ2-3; D is unresolved. The germline gives CDR1 DFQATT, CDR2 SNEGSKA (reference sequence). The V and J ends lost 4 bases and 2 bases respectively, with 13 bases between them. The CDR3 has 14 residues. CDR3: CSATLAGVTDTQYF. As DNA, the CDR3 is TGCAGTGCTACCTTAGCCGGAGTCACAGATACGCAGTATTTT.

This clonotype is medium-sized (0.01 to 0.1%). The chain has TRBV11-1 and TRBJ2-7; a possible D gene is TRBD2 (6 bases). The germline V gene has CDR1 SGHAT and CDR2 FQDESV (reference sequence). V was shortened by 5 bases and J by 0 bases, with 17 bases between the two germline ends. The CDR3 is 16 amino acids. The CDR3 protein is CASSLGPGLRSYEQYF. CDR3 DNA sequence: TGTGCCAGCAGCCTTGGGCCGGGACTCCGCTCCTACGAGCAGTACTTC.

This clonotype occurred a few times. The gene calls are TRBV6-2 or TRBV6-3 and TRBJ2-5; the D gene is possibly TRBD2 (5 bases). Germline assignment: CDR1 MNHEY and CDR2 SVGEGT. Between the trimmed V and J ends, which lost 6 bases and 5 bases, there was a span of 19 bases. The CDR3 is 15 amino acids. CDR3 in DNA: TGTGCCAGCAGATTCCGGGTGAGGGCCCCGGAGACCCAGTACTTC. Its translation: CASRFRVRAPETQYF.

On this clonotype: A read error may explain this, as a much larger clone is one base away. The chain joins TRBV6-1 to TRBJ2-3; maybe TRBD1 (6 bases). V lost 5 bases to trimming and J lost 7 bases, with 13 bases between them. The CDR3 is 13 residues long. Germline values: CDR1 MNHNS, CDR2 SASEGT. Here the CDR3 DNA reads TGTGCCAGCAGTTTGGCAGGGGCACATACGCAGTATTTT. This translates into CASSLAGAHTQYF.

This clonotype was detected only a few times. V and J are TRBV14 and TRBJ2-5, with D unresolved. Trimming took 0 bases from V and 5 from J, leaving 10 bases between them. Per the germline V gene, CDR1 is SGHDN and CDR2 is FVKESK. The CDR3 runs to 14 residues. The CDR3 reads CASSQDEIYETQYF. The CDR3 bases are TGTGCCAGCAGCCAAGATGAAATATACGAGACCCAGTACTTC.

J is TRBJ2-1 and V is TRBV20-1; D is perhaps TRBD2 (5 bases). This CDR3 region has 14 residues. V shed 1 base and J shed 2 bases, with 9 bases lying between them. Germline V gene sequence: CDR1 DFQATT, CDR2 SNEGSKA (reference sequence). CDR3 residues: CSARGGNAYNEQFF. The CDR3 region has the DNA TGCAGTGCTAGAGGAGGGAACGCCTACAATGAGCAGTTCTTC.

This clonotype has a handful of counts. The V call is TRBV5-1, the J call TRBJ2-7; 7 positions agree with TRBD1. Losses at the gene ends were 0 bases for V and 1 base for J; bases not matched to a gene: 7. CDR1 and CDR2 (germline): SGHRS, YFSETQ. The CDR3 sequence is 16 residues long. This CDR3 reads CASSLGQGDESYEQYF. The CDR3, as DNA: TGCGCCAGCAGCTTGGGGCAGGGGGATGAATCCTACGAGCAGTACTTC.

A few counts support this clonotype. The chain carries TRBV18 and TRBJ1-5, with D unclear. Germline V gene lookup returns CDR1 KGHSH and CDR2 LQKENI. CDR3 length: 14 amino acids. V lost 2 bases and J lost 2, with 7 bases in between. The CDR3 nucleotides are TGTGCCAGCTCACCAGGACGGGGCAATCAGCCCCAGCATTTT. Translated: CASSPGRGNQPQHF.

This clonotype is medium-sized. The V gene is TRBV5-6, the J gene TRBJ2-5; 14 positions match TRBD2. J was trimmed by 2 bases and V by 4 bases; bases with no gene match: 1. Germline V gene data show CDR1 as SGHDT and CDR2 as YYEEEE. The CDR3 runs to 15 residues. CDR3 region: CASSGTSGGQETQYF. CDR3 nucleotide sequence: TGTGCCAGCAGCGGGACTAGCGGGGGACAAGAGACCCAGTACTTC.

This clonotype turned up a few times. This sequence joins TRBV5-5 and TRBJ1-1; possibly TRBD1 for D (6 bases). This CDR3 is built from 11 residues. V lost 5 bases and J lost 6, with 8 bases in between. Germline V gives CDR1 SGHKS, CDR2 YYEKEE (reference sequence). CDR3 loop: CASRHRAEAFF. The CDR3 nucleotides are TGTGCCAGCAGGCACAGGGCTGAAGCTTTCTTT.

This clonotype is medium-sized within its sample. The rearrangement links TRBV7-2 to TRBJ2-1, with D hard to call. This CDR3 has 15 amino acids. The germline V gene has CDR1 SGHTA and CDR2 FQGNSA. Trimming cost V 1 base and J 8 bases, with 15 bases left between them. CDR3 nucleotide sequence: TGTGCCAGCAGCTTAGAGGGTTGGCCGAACGATGAGCAGTTCTTC. It is translated as CASSLEGWPNDEQFF. The full variable domain, rest sourced from reference TRBV7-2 and TRBJ2-1, is GAGVSQSPSNKVTEKGKDVELRCDPISGHTALYWYRQSLGQGLEFLIYFQGNSAPDKSGLPSDRFSAERTGGSVSTLTIQRTQQEDSAVYLCASSLEGWPNDEQFFGPGTRLTVL.

Only a few counts were recorded for this clonotype. The chain employs TRBV5-1 and TRBJ2-3, with D perhaps TRBD1 (6 bases). The V end was cut by 3 bases, the J end by 1 base, with 15 bases between. CDR1 and CDR2 from the germline V gene are SGHRS and YFSETQ. This CDR3 has 16 residues. CDR3 sequence: CASSSLQTGRTDTQYF. CDR3 DNA sequence: TGCGCCAGCAGCTCGCTCCAGACAGGTCGCACAGATACGCAGTATTTT. Looking up the rest from reference TRBV5-1 and TRBJ2-3 gives the full variable domain: KAGVTQTPRYLIKTRGQQVTLSCSPISGHRSVSWYQQTPGQGLQFLFEYFSETQRNKGNFPGRFSGRQFSNSRSEMNVSTLELGDSALYLCASSSLQTGRTDTQYFGPGTRLTVL.

The chain couples TRBV10-3 to TRBJ2-7; D call uncertain. The CDR3 loop spans 13 amino acids. V gave up 3 bases and J gave up 3 bases, with 9 bases separating them. The V gene's germline CDR1 is ENHRY and CDR2 SYGVKD. In nucleotides, the CDR3 is TGTGCCATCAGTGACCGACTCCTCTACGAGCAGTACTTC. Protein product: CAISDRLLYEQYF.

By sample share, this clonotype is large. The chain couples TRBV15 to TRBJ2-2; 14 nucleotides align to TRBD2. With V trimmed by 5 bases and J by 4 bases, 3 bases remained unmatched. The germline CDR1 and CDR2 sequences are LNHNV and YYDKDF (reference sequence). The CDR3 runs to 16 residues. In DNA, the CDR3 is TGTGCCACCAGCGGGACTAGCGGGAGAATCACCGGGGAGCTGTTTTTT. It is translated as CATSGTSGRITGELFF.

Concerning this clonotype itself: A read error may explain this, as a much larger clone is one base away. V usage is TRBV5-1 and J usage is TRBJ2-1; D not resolved. The CDR3 extends over 13 amino acids. Trimming removed 2 bases at V and 3 bases at J, with 6 bases between. Per germline, CDR1 SGHRS and CDR2 YFSETQ. The CDR3 nucleotides read TGCGCCAGCAGCTTAGAGGACTACAATGAGCAGTTCTTC. This gives the protein CASSLEDYNEQFF.

This clonotype was counted a few times. Here the CDR3 DNA reads TGTGCCAGCTCGCCGGGAAAAACGGAGACCCAGTACTTC. It yields the protein CASSPGKTETQYF. The chain recombines TRBV18 with TRBJ2-5; D possibly corresponds to TRBD2 (5 bases). Per the germline V gene, CDR1 is KGHSH and CDR2 is LQKENI. V was pared by 6 bases and J by 5 bases, with 13 bases between. The length of the CDR3 is 13 residues.

The chain combines TRBV5-5 with TRBJ2-7, with D possibly called TRBD1 or TRBD2 (6 bases each). Germline values: CDR1 SGHKS, CDR2 YYEKEE (reference sequence). This CDR3 spans 18 amino acids. Trimming cost V 0 bases and J 2 bases, with 21 bases left between them. The CDR3 here is CASSLVPPQGRNPYEQYF. The CDR3 nucleotides are TGTGCCAGCAGCTTGGTACCCCCTCAGGGGAGGAACCCCTACGAGCAGTACTTC.

In this sample, this clonotype is medium-sized. The chain is built from TRBV6-5 and TRBJ2-2; 9 positions match TRBD1. Trimming at V came to 5 bases and at J to 6 bases, leaving 7 bases not matched to a gene. This CDR3 region has 15 residues. Germline V gives CDR1 MNHEY, CDR2 SVGAGI. The CDR3 region has the DNA TGTGCCAGCAGTGCCGGGACAGGGTGGTCCGGGGAGCTGTTTTTT. Amino acid sequence: CASSAGTGWSGELFF.

This clonotype was seen a few times. J is TRBJ2-2 and V is TRBV11-2; 10 positions agree with TRBD2. Unmatched junction bases numbered 8, after V lost 3 bases and J lost 4 bases. This CDR3 spans 17 amino acids. Germline V gene lookup returns CDR1 SGHAT and CDR2 FQNNGV. The CDR3: CASSFRSSGGVTGELFF. The CDR3 bases are TGTGCCAGCAGCTTCCGTTCTAGCGGGGGCGTCACCGGGGAGCTGTTTTTT.

The V gene is TRBV5-1, the J gene TRBJ2-3; D ambiguous. From germline, CDR1 is SGHRS and CDR2 YFSETQ. V dropped 0 bases and J dropped 2 bases, with 7 bases sitting between them. This CDR3 contains 14 residues. The CDR3 is CASSLGRTTDTQYF. The CDR3 coding sequence is TGCGCCAGCAGCTTGGGGCGTACCACAGATACGCAGTATTTT.

This clonotype was counted between two and nine times. The genes are TRBV19 and TRBJ2-7; D gene uncertain. Germline V gene data show CDR1 as LNHDA and CDR2 as SQIVND (reference sequence). The CDR3 has 16 amino acids. V lost 4 bases and J 2 bases, leaving 18 bases between the germline ends. In DNA, the CDR3 is TGTGCCAGTAGTAACCCATGGGCAGACACCCCCTACGAGCAGTACTTC. Its translation is CASSNPWADTPYEQYF.

This clonotype is medium-sized within its sample. The chain couples TRBV6-5 to TRBJ2-2; a weak D match, TRBD1 (5 bases). CDR3 length: 14 residues. The V end lost 4 bases, the J end lost 4 bases, and 10 bases lay between the germline ends. Per the germline V gene, CDR1 is MNHEY and CDR2 is SVGAGI. The CDR3: CASSWQGSTGELFF. CDR3 DNA sequence: TGTGCCAGCAGTTGGCAGGGATCCACCGGGGAGCTGTTTTTT.

This clonotype was counted between two and nine times. The V gene is TRBV5-6, the J gene TRBJ2-7; no clear D. The V gene lost 0 bases and the J gene lost 0 bases, with 13 bases spanning the gap. This CDR3 comprises 16 residues. Germline-derived CDR1 and CDR2 are SGHDT and YYEEEE. CDR3 sequence reads: CASSLAWRRSSYEQYF. CDR3 in DNA: TGTGCCAGCAGCTTGGCCTGGAGACGTAGCTCCTACGAGCAGTACTTC.

This clonotype turned up a few times. This rearrangement joins TRBV24-1 to TRBJ2-3; the match to TRBD1 covers 10 bases. This CDR3 is built from 15 residues. Germline assignment: CDR1 KGHDR and CDR2 SFDVKD. V shed 4 bases and J 4 bases; nucleotides not matched to a gene: 4. The CDR3 DNA follows: TGTGCCACCAGTGACCCGGGACAGGGGCCAGATACGCAGTATTTT. It is translated as CATSDPGQGPDTQYF.